This T cell receptor beta chain derives from a study of CD8+CD57+ T cells in acquired aplastic anemia. As regards this clonotype: A read error may produce the germline difference seen at one junction end.

The authors sequenced patients whose flow cytometry had shown CD8+CD57+ cell expansion. From germline, CDR1 is SGHVS and CDR2 FNYEAQ. This CDR3 is built from 13 residues. Genomic DNA, the template, was used for profiling of the TCR beta VDJ and CDR3. TCRdb re-called the reads through MiXCR, storing one row per CDR3 protein. The data hold approximately 80,000 distinct CDR3 sequences, with about 70% observed a single time. The receptor comes from a human donor with aplastic anemia. The sequenced sample was sorted CD4+, CD8+, or CD8+CD57+ T cells (not recorded which) from PBMCs. The V and J genes are TRBV7-6 and TRBJ1-3; D uncertain. CDR3 sequence reads: CASSPALGNTIYF. The CDR3, as DNA: TGCGCCAGCAGCCCCGCACTTGGAAACACCATATATTTT.